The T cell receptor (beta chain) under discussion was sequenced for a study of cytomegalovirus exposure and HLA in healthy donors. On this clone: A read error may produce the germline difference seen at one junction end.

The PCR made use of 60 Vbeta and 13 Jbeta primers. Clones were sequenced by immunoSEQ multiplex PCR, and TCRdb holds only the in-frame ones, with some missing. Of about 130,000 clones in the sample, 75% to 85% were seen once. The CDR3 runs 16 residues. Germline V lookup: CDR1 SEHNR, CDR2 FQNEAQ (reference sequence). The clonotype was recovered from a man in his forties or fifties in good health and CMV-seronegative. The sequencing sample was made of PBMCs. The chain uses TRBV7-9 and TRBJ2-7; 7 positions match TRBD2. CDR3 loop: CSSSLAKASGSYEQYF. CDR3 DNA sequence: TGTTCCAGCAGCTTAGCTAAGGCTAGCGGCTCCTACGAGCAGTACTTC.